This T cell receptor beta chain was recovered during a study of STAT5B mutations in CD4+ large granular lymphocyte leukemia. Study-wide points: TRBV06-family usage was enriched in top patient clones (8/27) versus controls (2/35).

This clone occurred once. The antigen is unknown. The CDR3 extends over 19 amino acids. The germline V gene has CDR1 SGHRS and CDR2 YFSETQ. Unmatched junction bases numbered 12, after V lost 0 bases and J lost 5 bases. Sequencing used immunoSEQ multiplex PCR; TCRdb keeps in-frame clones, though not all of them. Here the sample spans around 34,000 clones, around four fifths being singletons. This sequence was found in a human donor in good health. The chain is built from TRBV5-1 and TRBJ2-5; 14 nucleotides line up with TRBD2. The sequenced material came from CD4+ T cells from blood buffy coats. The CDR3 nucleotides are TGCGCCAGCAGCTTGGCCTCCCGGACTAGCGGGAGGTTTGCCGAGACCCAGTACTTC. Translation gives CASSLASRTSGRFAETQYF.